The 11 T cell receptor beta chains below all came from one sample that was sequenced in a study of blood T cell repertoires in COVID-19. The method was immunoSEQ multiplex PCR; TCRdb's version includes in-frame clones alone and lacks a portion of them. The repertoire holds around 240,000 clones, around 90% seen once, with over 0.85% in the top ten. The sequencing sample was made of PBMCs or T cells enriched from blood (not recorded which). The receptors come from a man aged 45-65 years who had been exposed to COVID-19.

This clone was seen a handful of times. This chain's CDR3 is CAISGARGMDTEAFF. CDR3 nucleotides: TGTGCCATCAGTGGTGCCAGGGGTATGGACACTGAAGCTTTCTTT. The chain combines TRBV10-3 with TRBJ1-1; D might be TRBD1 (6 bases). Germline V gene sequence: CDR1 ENHRY, CDR2 SYGVKD. The CDR3 has 15 amino acids. The ends were cut back, 4 bases at V and 3 bases at J, with 15 bases in the middle.

Here the CDR3 reads CSASGRGNEKLFF. The CDR3 coding sequence is TGCAGTGCTAGTGGGAGGGGTAATGAAAAACTGTTTTTT. The V call is TRBV20-1, the J call TRBJ1-4; possible D gene TRBD1, 5 bases. CDR3 length: 13 amino acids. The germline gives CDR1 DFQATT, CDR2 SNEGSKA (reference sequence). Trimming took off 3 bases at V and 4 bases at J, with 9 bases between the two ends.

This rearrangement joins TRBV11-3 to TRBJ2-3, with a possible D match to TRBD1 (6 bases). There are 15 residues in the CDR3. Per the germline V gene, CDR1 is SGHNT and CDR2 is YENEEA. V dropped 5 bases and J dropped 2 bases, with 14 bases sitting between them. CDR3 sequence: CASSALGQFTDTQYF. CDR3 DNA sequence: TGTGCCAGCAGCGCGCTAGGACAGTTCACAGATACGCAGTATTTT.

The chain combines TRBV18 with TRBJ2-1; D ambiguous. The CDR3 has 15 residues. CDR1 is KGHSH and CDR2 is LQKENI in the germline V gene. The V end lost 6 bases, the J end lost 5 bases, and 17 bases lay between the germline ends. CDR3 sequence reads: CASSPGLPVHNEQFF. DNA for the CDR3: TGTGCCAGCTCCCCAGGCCTCCCAGTTCACAATGAGCAGTTCTTC.

A single count supports this clone. The chain joins TRBV5-1 to TRBJ1-6; D ambiguous. The CDR3 covers 16 residues. V was clipped by 4 bases and J by 0 bases, with 11 bases between them. Germline V gene lookup returns CDR1 SGHRS and CDR2 YFSETQ. This chain's CDR3 is CASSLIWSSYNSPLHF. The CDR3 DNA reads as TGCGCCAGCAGCCTTATCTGGAGCTCCTATAATTCACCCCTCCACTTT. The full variable domain, rest sourced from reference TRBV5-1 and TRBJ1-6, is KAGVTQTPRYLIKTRGQQVTLSCSPISGHRSVSWYQQTPGQGLQFLFEYFSETQRNKGNFPGRFSGRQFSNSRSEMNVSTLELGDSALYLCASSLIWSSYNSPLHFGNGTRLTVT.

The chain is built from TRBV29-1 and TRBJ1-1; tentatively, D is TRBD1 (5 bases). The CDR3 spans 13 residues. Trimming stripped 4 bases from V and 6 bases from J, with 15 bases between. Per the germline V gene, CDR1 is SQVTM and CDR2 is ANQGSEA. CDR3 nucleotide sequence: TGCAGCGTTGTTCGGGGGGGGATCTCTGAAGCTTTCTTT. It yields the protein CSVVRGGISEAFF.

This sequence joins TRBV9 and TRBJ1-1; unclear D gene. Between the trimmed V and J ends, which lost 1 base and 1 base, there was a span of 8 bases. This CDR3 is 14 amino acids long. Germline values: CDR1 SGDLS, CDR2 YYNGEE. CDR3 in DNA: TGTGCCAGCAGCGTAACATCGGGGAACACTGAAGCTTTCTTT. Translation gives CASSVTSGNTEAFF.

The J gene is TRBJ2-1, the V gene TRBV3-1 (or the pseudogene TRBV3-2); D is perhaps TRBD2 (5 bases). V lost 5 bases and J lost 5, with 16 bases in between. The length of the CDR3 is 15 residues. The V gene's germline CDR1 is LGHDT and CDR2 YNNKEL (reference sequence). CDR3 loop: CASSSRFSGDNEQFF. The CDR3 nucleotides read TGTGCCAGCAGCTCGCGATTTTCCGGGGACAATGAGCAGTTCTTC.

This sequence joins TRBV19 and TRBJ1-6; D gene uncertain. The germline gives CDR1 LNHDA, CDR2 SQIVND (reference sequence). V lost 3 bases, J lost 7 bases, and 10 bases lay in between. This CDR3 has 14 amino acids. The CDR3 nucleotides are TGTGCCAGTAGTATCGGCCGGGTGAATTCACCCCTCCACTTT. It yields the protein CASSIGRVNSPLHF.

The chain is built from TRBV20-1 and TRBJ2-7; 10 nucleotides agree with TRBD2. This CDR3 region has 13 residues. The trim removed 3 bases at V and 12 bases at J, leaving 11 bases unmatched. From germline, CDR1 is DFQATT and CDR2 SNEGSKA (reference sequence). The chain's CDR3 is CSASLGLAGESYV. CDR3 DNA: TGCAGTGCTAGTTTGGGGCTAGCGGGAGAATCGTACGTC.

The chain joins TRBV2 to TRBJ1-1; TRBD1 might be the D (5 bases). Per germline, CDR1 SNHLY and CDR2 FYNNEI. The V gene lost 1 base and the J gene lost 3 bases, with 12 bases spanning the gap. This CDR3 comprises 15 residues. CDR3 sequence reads: CASSEGPTEYTEAFF. DNA for the CDR3: TGTGCCAGCAGTGAAGGACCGACAGAGTACACTGAAGCTTTCTTT. The variable domain in full, with the rest retrieved from reference TRBV2 and TRBJ1-1, is EPEVTQTPSHQVTQMGQEVILRCVPISNHLYFYWYRQILGQKVEFLVSFYNNEISEKSEIFDDQFSVERPDGSNFTLKIRSTKLEDSAMYFCASSEGPTEYTEAFFGQGTRLTVV.